A single sample gave rise to the 30 T cell receptor beta chains below, sequenced in a study of T cell responses to AZD1222 COVID-19 vaccine. Repertoires were generated with immunoSEQ multiplex PCR, while TCRdb's copy carries only in-frame clones and drops some. The data contain some 190,000 clones, around 94% of them singletons. Sample: peripheral blood, taken 28 days after the second dose of the MenACWY control vaccine. The receptors derive from an adult who received the MenACWY meningococcal vaccine as a control.

In this sample, this clone turned up once. The CDR3 nucleotides read TGTGCCAGCACCGGGGGACAGGGGGCCTACGAGCAGTACTTC. This translates into CASTGGQGAYEQYF. This sequence joins TRBV2 and TRBJ2-7, with 11 bases aligning to TRBD1. The V and J ends lost 7 bases and 2 bases, in that order; junction bases with no gene match: 4. CDR1 is SNHLY, CDR2 FYNNEI, per germline. This CDR3 is 14 amino acids long. The full variable domain, rest sourced from reference TRBV2 and TRBJ2-7, is EPEVTQTPSHQVTQMGQEVILRCVPISNHLYFYWYRQILGQKVEFLVSFYNNEISEKSEIFDDQFSVERPDGSNFTLKIRSTKLEDSAMYFCASTGGQGAYEQYFGPGTRLTVT.

This chain joins TRBV5-6 and TRBJ2-7, with no clear D. V was trimmed by 6 bases and J by 0 bases, leaving 16 bases between them. CDR1 and CDR2 from the germline V gene are SGHDT and YYEEEE. The CDR3 is made up of 15 amino acids. CDR3 sequence reads: CASNLLGGNSYEQYF. The CDR3 DNA sequence: TGTGCCAGCAACTTATTGGGTGGGAACTCCTACGAGCAGTACTTC.

This clone occurred once. The genes are TRBV7-9 and TRBJ1-4; TRBD1 matches at 7 bases. The CDR3 extends over 13 amino acids. Trimming took 4 bases from V and 11 from J; bases not matched to a gene: 7. Germline V CDR1 and CDR2: SEHNR, FQNEAQ (reference sequence). The CDR3 sequence: CASSSTTGSKLFF. CDR3 coding DNA: TGTGCCAGCAGCTCAACGACAGGGTCTAAACTGTTTTTT. The full variable domain, in which reference TRBV7-9 and TRBJ1-4 provide the parts outside the CDR3, is DTGVSQNPRHKITKRGQNVTFRCDPISEHNRLYWYRQTLGQGPEFLTYFQNEAQLEKSRLLSDRFSAERPKGSFSTLEIQRTEQGDSAMYLCASSSTTGSKLFFGSGTQLSVL.

The rearrangement links TRBV2 to TRBJ1-2; the D is unclear. V lost 0 bases and J lost 3, with 14 bases in between. The CDR3 length is 16 residues. Looked up from germline, CDR1 is SNHLY and CDR2 is FYNNEI. Here the CDR3 reads CASSEAGNRAYYGYTF. DNA of the CDR3: TGTGCCAGCAGTGAAGCGGGTAACCGGGCGTACTATGGCTACACCTTC.

This clone was found a few times. V usage is TRBV27 and J usage is TRBJ2-1; the D gene is possibly TRBD2 (5 bases). The V end was cut by 3 bases, the J end by 4 bases, with 13 bases between. This CDR3 has 15 residues. Germline CDR1 MNHEY, CDR2 SMNVEV (reference sequence). The CDR3 spells CASSLSRTAYNEQFF. CDR3 DNA sequence: TGTGCCAGCAGTTTGTCACGGACTGCATACAATGAGCAGTTCTTC.

The gene calls are TRBV18 and TRBJ1-6; 7 bases line up with TRBD1. From germline, CDR1 is KGHSH and CDR2 LQKENI. The CDR3 is 14 amino acids. Trimming at V came to 3 bases and at J to 6 bases, leaving 2 bases not matched to a gene. Here the CDR3 reads CASSPGTANSPLHF. The CDR3, as DNA: TGTGCCAGCTCACCGGGGACAGCTAATTCACCCCTCCACTTT.

The chain employs TRBV29-1 and TRBJ2-7; 10 nucleotides line up with TRBD2. The CDR3 runs to 14 residues. Per the germline V gene, CDR1 is SQVTM and CDR2 is ANQGSEA. The J segment lost 4 bases and the V segment lost 6 bases, leaving 9 bases of the junction unmatched. The DNA of the CDR3 is TGCAGCGTGGGGGGGGGACTAGCGTCTTACGAGCAGTACTTC. It codes for CSVGGGLASYEQYF.

The chain recombines TRBV6-1 with TRBJ1-1; 7 bases align to TRBD1. V shed 2 bases, J shed 11 bases, and the junction held 8 bases outside the gene matches. CDR1 and CDR2 (germline): MNHNS, SASEGT. The CDR3 length is 13 residues. CDR3: CASSENAGQPAFF. DNA for the CDR3: TGTGCCAGCAGTGAAAATGCGGGACAGCCTGCTTTCTTT.

The chain has TRBV19 and TRBJ2-7; D not resolved. Germline loops: CDR1 LNHDA, CDR2 SQIVND (reference sequence). This CDR3 has 15 amino acids. Deletions cut 3 bases from V and 1 base from J, with 13 bases between. The CDR3 protein is CASSMGGERSYEQYF. CDR3 DNA sequence: TGTGCCAGTAGTATGGGCGGAGAAAGGTCCTACGAGCAGTACTTC.

This chain links TRBV5-4 with TRBJ2-3; D is ambiguous. Germline CDR1 SGHNT, CDR2 YYREEE (reference sequence). V was cut by 4 bases and J by 0 bases, with 12 bases left in between. The CDR3 sequence is 15 residues long. CDR3 protein: CASSPPAASTDTQYF. The CDR3 DNA reads TGTGCCAGCAGCCCCCCGGCGGCTAGCACAGATACGCAGTATTTT.

V is TRBV5-6 and J is TRBJ2-1; D remains ambiguous. The CDR3 is 12 residues long. Germline loops: CDR1 SGHDT, CDR2 YYEEEE. V was cut by 1 base and J by 8 bases, with 7 bases left in between. The CDR3 loop reads CASSLSSHEQFF. CDR3 in DNA: TGTGCCAGCAGCTTGTCTTCCCATGAGCAGTTCTTC.

V is TRBV28 and J is TRBJ2-1; the match to TRBD1 covers 7 bases. This CDR3 spans 14 amino acids. CDR1 and CDR2 from the germline V gene are MDHEN and SYDVKM. The ends lost 4 bases at V and 6 bases at J; junction bases unmatched: 6. CDR3 bases: TGTGCCAGCAGTTCATGGACAGGTTCCAATGAGCAGTTCTTC. The encoded protein is CASSSWTGSNEQFF.

The chain recombines TRBV7-9 with TRBJ2-1; 8 bases line up with TRBD2. The CDR3 is made up of 13 amino acids. J lost 8 bases, V lost 4 bases, and 4 bases had no gene match. CDR1 SEHNR and CDR2 FQNEAQ come from the germline V gene (reference sequence). The CDR3 DNA follows: TGTGCCAGCAGCTCAAGAGCGGGGGATGAGCAGTTCTTC. Residues: CASSSRAGDEQFF.

The CDR3 is CASSGGGAIQETQYF. CDR3 nucleotide sequence: TGTGCCAGTAGTGGAGGGGGGGCGATACAAGAGACCCAGTACTTC. This rearrangement joins TRBV19 to TRBJ2-5; D is possibly TRBD2 (7 bases). Germline V CDR1 and CDR2: LNHDA, SQIVND (reference sequence). The CDR3 has 15 amino acids. V lost 5 bases and J lost 2, with 15 bases in between.

This chain uses TRBV21-1 with TRBJ2-7; the D call TRBD1 from the table was never checked on the DNA. TRBV21-1 is noted as a pseudogene. The CDR3 is made up of 14 amino acids. CDR3 nucleotide sequence: TGTGCCAGCGAACTGGGGCTACGCTCCTACGAGCAGTACTTC. Its protein is CASELGLRSYEQYF.

The table lists this clone with a count of one. The V gene is TRBV5-6, the J gene TRBJ2-1; D may be TRBD1 (5 bases). In germline, CDR1 is SGHDT, CDR2 YYEEEE. V gave up 4 bases and J gave up 9 bases, with 11 bases separating them. This CDR3 region has 12 residues. CDR3 in amino acids: CASSGPRVEQFF. CDR3 coding DNA: TGTGCCAGCAGCGGACCCAGGGTTGAGCAGTTCTTC. The entire variable domain, with the rest obtained from reference TRBV5-6 and TRBJ2-1, is as follows: DAGVTQSPTHLIKTRGQQVTLRCSPKSGHDTVSWYQQALGQGPQFIFQYYEEEERQRGNFPDRFSGHQFPNYSSELNVNALLLGDSALYLCASSGPRVEQFFGPGTRLTVL.

This chain uses TRBV5-4 with TRBJ1-4; the match to TRBD1 covers 8 bases. CDR1 SGHNT and CDR2 YYREEE come from the germline V gene (reference sequence). CDR3 length: 15 residues. V lost 3 bases, J lost 10 bases, and 11 bases stayed unmatched. This CDR3 is CASSSSQGVVGKLFF. Here the CDR3 DNA reads TGTGCCAGCAGCTCCTCACAGGGGGTGGTTGGAAAACTGTTTTTT.

The rearrangement links TRBV27 to TRBJ1-3, with D possibly being TRBD1 (5 bases). The V gene's germline CDR1 is MNHEY and CDR2 SMNVEV (reference sequence). The CDR3 extends over 17 amino acids. V dropped 5 bases and J dropped 0 bases, with 17 bases sitting between them. For the CDR3, the DNA is TGTGCCAGCAGTCCTCGCCCAGGGCTGGCCTCTGGAAACACCATATATTTT. Translation: CASSPRPGLASGNTIYF.

About this clone itself: Other DNA sequences in the same sample also yield this CDR3. The chain has TRBV7-2 and TRBJ2-2, with D possibly TRBD1 on 6 matching bases. Trimming shortened V by 5 bases and J by 2 bases, and 9 bases separated the two germline ends. Germline CDR1 is SGHTA and CDR2 is FQGNSA. This CDR3 is 14 amino acids long. CDR3 loop: CASSLDSNTGELFF. CDR3 nucleotides: TGTGCCAGCAGCCTGGACAGTAACACCGGGGAGCTGTTTTTT.

The rearrangement uses TRBV10-3 and TRBJ1-1; 9 bases are shared with TRBD1. V gave up 2 bases and J gave up 1 base; unmatched junction bases: 8. Germline values: CDR1 ENHRY, CDR2 SYGVKD. This CDR3 has 17 residues. CDR3 DNA sequence: TGTGCCATCAGTGAGAATATTCCGGGACAGGGGAACACTGAAGCTTTCTTT. The encoded protein is CAISENIPGQGNTEAFF.

A single count supports this clone. This CDR3 reads CASSLGQGMNTEAFF. CDR3 coding DNA: TGTGCCAGCAGTTTGGGACAGGGCATGAACACTGAAGCTTTCTTT. The chain couples TRBV28 to TRBJ1-1; TRBD1 matches 9 bases. V gave up 3 bases and J gave up 0 bases; unmatched junction bases: 2. The CDR3 runs 15 residues. Germline assignment: CDR1 MDHEN and CDR2 SYDVKM.

The V call is TRBV4-2, the J call TRBJ2-4; 7 bases map to TRBD1. The V and J ends lost 0 bases and 12 bases, in that order; junction bases with no gene match: 14. Germline CDR1 LGHNA, CDR2 YNFKEQ. This CDR3 region has 16 residues. The CDR3 is CASSQEGGQLKGYQYF. CDR3 sequence (DNA): TGTGCCAGCAGCCAAGAAGGGGGACAGCTCAAAGGCTATCAGTACTTC.

The rearrangement links TRBV11-1 to TRBJ2-7; 7 nucleotides agree with TRBD1. From germline, CDR1 is SGHAT and CDR2 FQDESV (reference sequence). The CDR3 runs 14 residues. V lost 5 bases, J lost 4 bases, and 8 bases stayed unmatched. The CDR3 DNA reads as TGTGCCAGCAGCCAACAGGGGATGGGGTACGAGCAGTACTTC. Its protein is CASSQQGMGYEQYF.

The J gene is TRBJ2-6, the V gene TRBV15; 8 nucleotides line up with TRBD1. The ends lost 1 base at V and 5 bases at J; junction bases unmatched: 10. Germline CDR1 reads LNHNV; CDR2 reads YYDKDF (reference sequence). The CDR3 is 18 amino acids. This CDR3 is CATSRAGTGAFRANVLTF. In nucleotides, the CDR3 is TGTGCCACCAGCAGAGCCGGGACAGGCGCTTTTCGGGCCAACGTCCTGACTTTC. The full variable domain, completed using reference TRBV15 and TRBJ2-6, is DAMVIQNPRYQVTQFGKPVTLSCSQTLNHNVMYWYQQKSSQAPKLLFHYYDKDFNNEADTPDNFQSRRPNTSFCFLDIRSPGLGDTAMYLCATSRAGTGAFRANVLTFGAGSRLTVL.

In its sample, this clone was seen a few times. The chain has TRBV7-9 and TRBJ2-2; the match to TRBD2 covers 8 bases. V shed 5 bases and J 5 bases; nucleotides not matched to a gene: 16. This CDR3 is built from 18 residues. CDR1 is SEHNR, CDR2 FQNEAQ, per germline (reference sequence). In DNA, the CDR3 is TGTGCCAGCAGCCTCCCCCCCCGGCTAGCGGGTTCAACCGGGGAGCTGTTTTTT. Protein sequence: CASSLPPRLAGSTGELFF.

This chain links TRBV5-1 with TRBJ1-4; D might be TRBD1 (5 bases). Germline CDR1 reads SGHRS; CDR2 reads YFSETQ. The CDR3 has 15 amino acids. Trimming took off 1 base at V and 11 bases at J, with 18 bases between the two ends. This chain's CDR3 is CASSLQGLGGRKLFF. The CDR3 DNA sequence: TGCGCCAGCAGCTTGCAGGGACTTGGGGGGAGGAAACTGTTTTTT.

A few counts support this clone. The chain is built from TRBV5-4 and TRBJ1-5; TRBD1 is a possible D gene (6 bases). V lost 4 bases, J lost 3 bases, and 17 bases lay in between. CDR1 SGHNT and CDR2 YYREEE come from the germline V gene (reference sequence). CDR3 size: 16 residues. CDR3 in DNA: TGTGCCAGCAGCAATCAGGACAGTGGCTTCAATCAGCCCCAGCATTTT. It translates to CASSNQDSGFNQPQHF.

The CDR3 sequence: CASSQSRSDTQYF. The CDR3, as DNA: TGTGCCAGCAGCCAATCCCGTTCAGATACGCAGTATTTT. J is TRBJ2-3 and V is TRBV16; D is undetermined. Between the trimmed V and J ends, which lost 0 bases and 4 bases, there was a span of 5 bases. Germline CDR1 is KGHSY and CDR2 is FQNENV. CDR3 length: 13 amino acids.

This chain uses TRBV7-8 with TRBJ1-5; 7 bases fit TRBD1. V lost 4 bases to trimming and J lost 7 bases; unmatched junction nucleotides: 7. The CDR3 sequence is 14 residues long. Germline V gene data show CDR1 as SGHVS and CDR2 as FQNEAQ. The CDR3 region is CASSSSGGQQPQHF. The DNA of the CDR3 is TGTGCCAGCAGCTCAAGCGGGGGACAGCAGCCCCAGCATTTT.

The V call is TRBV19, the J call TRBJ1-4; D is possibly TRBD1 (6 bases). The CDR3 has 12 residues. CDR1 and CDR2 (germline): LNHDA, SQIVND (reference sequence). Deletions cut 8 bases from V and 7 bases from J, with 11 bases between. CDR3 region: CASGTGSEKLFF. In DNA, the CDR3 is TGTGCCAGTGGCACAGGGAGTGAAAAACTGTTTTTT.